The clone carrying this TCR beta chain was recorded a few times. Antigen specificity is unknown. The sample belongs to a study of Ad26.COV2.S vaccination and SARS-CoV-2 variants. Study-level background: This donor came from the COV1001 trial of Ad26.COV2.S. Whole-study results and caveats: Similar non-spike TCR breadth was seen in vaccine and placebo recipients. Spike-specific TCR breadth was greater in vaccine than placebo recipients.

Treatment indicated: roughly 20 received Ad26.COV2.S at low or high dose, single or two shots; about 5 received placebo; per-sample allocation not given. Sampling took place 63 days after the first vaccine or placebo injection. Assay: immunoSEQ multiplex PCR; the TCRdb copy retains only in-frame clones and omits some. The sample lists fewer than 900,000 clones, about 89% seen once, with about 1.5% in the top ten. V trimming: 4 bases; J trimming: 3 bases; junction bases outside the gene matches: 6. The length of the CDR3 is 15 residues. Germline CDR1 and CDR2: KGHSY and FQNENV. This receptor was taken from a person aged 18-60 years who received the Ad26.COV2.S COVID-19 vaccine or a placebo. The gene calls are TRBV16 and TRBJ1-2; 9 bases map to TRBD1. The sample here was peripheral blood, taken in a trial of Ad26.COV2.S vaccine versus placebo. The CDR3 spells CASSPQGALHYGYTF. CDR3 DNA sequence: TGTGCCAGCAGCCCACAGGGGGCTCTTCACTATGGCTACACCTTC.